This T cell receptor beta chain was recovered during a study of Ad26.COV2.S vaccination and SARS-CoV-2 variants. Study at large: The authors gave Ad26.COV2.S intramuscularly, either once or twice 56 days apart. Study results and limitations: Analyses that measured TCR breadth and depth may have underestimated total T cell responses. Individuals receiving vaccine had higher spike-specific TCR breadth than placebo recipients did.

This table comes from immunoSEQ multiplex PCR, and its TCRdb copy is limited to in-frame clones, with some not included. This sample has some 320,000 clones, with 86% found just once. As to this clone: Antigen unknown.

Regarding treatment: 19 received Ad26.COV2.S at low or high dose, single or two shots; several received placebo; per-sample allocation not given. Repertoires come from day 63 after the first vaccine or placebo injection. This CDR3 spans 14 amino acids. Germline V gene lookup returns CDR1 ENHRY and CDR2 SYGVKD. V shed 3 bases, J shed 6 bases, and the junction held 4 bases outside the gene matches. The sequence was collected from a person aged 18-65 years who received the Ad26.COV2.S COVID-19 vaccine or a placebo. The sample in question was peripheral blood, obtained in a trial of Ad26.COV2.S vaccine versus placebo. This chain joins TRBV10-3 and TRBJ1-2; 10 positions agree with TRBD1. As DNA, the CDR3 is TGTGCCATCAGTGACCCCGGGACAGGGGATGGCTACACCTTC. Encoded protein: CAISDPGTGDGYTF.